A single sample gave rise to the 20 T cell receptor beta chains below, sequenced in a study of patients and donors after allogeneic stem cell transplantation. TCRdb processed the RT-PCR reads anew with MiXCR; each CDR3 protein has one entry. The sample yields roughly 230,000 distinct CDR3 sequences, less than 15% seen once. Sequenced sample: blood, either unsorted or a sorted T cell fraction (not recorded which). Receptors originate from a human donor who was either an allogeneic HSCT recipient or a stem cell or donor lymphocyte infusion donor (not recorded which). It is not recorded whose cells these are; they may come from a transplant donor.

This clonotype was picked up many times. This chain links TRBV7-7 with TRBJ2-5, with D uncertain. From germline, CDR1 is SSHAT and CDR2 FNYEAQ (reference sequence). V was shortened by 1 base and J by 3 bases, with 6 bases between the two germline ends. The CDR3 runs to 13 residues. The CDR3 region is CASSLGSKETQYF. In DNA, the CDR3 is TGTGCCAGCAGCTTAGGGAGCAAAGAGACCCAGTACTTC.

The genes are TRBV7-2 and TRBJ2-5, with D hard to call. The V gene's germline CDR1 is SGHTA and CDR2 FQGNSA. The CDR3 has 17 residues. V was pared by 3 bases and J by 1 base, with 18 bases between. CDR3 in amino acids: CASSFRRFGGIQETQYF. DNA of the CDR3: TGTGCCAGCAGCTTCAGGCGGTTTGGTGGAATCCAAGAGACCCAGTACTTC.

The chain is built from TRBV20-1 and TRBJ1-5, with 7 bases that match TRBD1. Germline CDR1 reads DFQATT; CDR2 reads SNEGSKA (reference sequence). This CDR3 is 14 amino acids long. V lost 4 bases and J lost 4; bases outside the gene matches: 7. The CDR3 DNA reads as TGCAGTGCTAAGGCAGGGGGTTGGAATCAGCCCCAGCATTTT. Protein product: CSAKAGGWNQPQHF.

The table lists this clonotype with a few counts. The junction and the germline gene differ at one end; a read error may be behind it. V gene TRBV7-7 combines with J gene TRBJ2-7, with D possibly matching TRBD2 (5 bases). Germline CDR1 SSHAT, CDR2 FNYEAQ (reference sequence). The CDR3 extends over 15 amino acids. In DNA, the CDR3 is TGTGCTAGCAGCGCGGACTCCTTGAGCTCCTACGAGCAGTACTTC. Its translation: CASSADSLSSYEQYF.

This clonotype has a handful of counts. The V call is TRBV5-1, the J call TRBJ2-1; 12 bases line up with TRBD2. The V gene's germline CDR1 is SGHRS and CDR2 YFSETQ. The CDR3 runs to 16 residues. After removal of 4 bases from V and 8 bases from J, the junction contained 10 bases not matched to a gene. In nucleotides, the CDR3 is TGCGCCAGCAGCCAGGGACTAGCGGGTCTGAGAGATGAGCAGTTCTTC. Encoded protein: CASSQGLAGLRDEQFF.

The rearrangement links TRBV29-1 to TRBJ1-2; TRBD1 agrees at 7 bases. Germline lookup yields CDR1 SQVTM and CDR2 ANQGSEA. This CDR3 region has 12 residues. Trimming at V came to 8 bases and at J to 5 bases, leaving 8 bases not matched to a gene. CDR3 sequence reads: CSLGQATYGYTF. In DNA form, the CDR3 reads TGCAGCCTAGGACAGGCGACTTATGGCTACACCTTC.

This chain joins TRBV4-1 and TRBJ2-7; 8 bases line up with TRBD2. Trimming cost V 0 bases and J 6 bases; bases outside gene matches: 10. The CDR3 is 16 amino acids. The V gene's germline CDR1 is MGHRA and CDR2 YSYEKL. CDR3 bases: TGCGCCAGCAGCCAAGAGGCCAGCGGGAGTTGGTCCGAGCAGTACTTC. Translation gives CASSQEASGSWSEQYF.

The gene calls are TRBV5-1 and TRBJ2-3; D gene uncertain. The germline V gene has CDR1 SGHRS and CDR2 YFSETQ. Trimming cost V 5 bases and J 0 bases, with 10 bases left between them. This CDR3 has 14 amino acids. The CDR3 spells CASSYRVSTDTQYF. CDR3 in DNA: TGCGCCAGCAGTTACCGGGTTAGCACAGATACGCAGTATTTT.

This chain joins TRBV11-2 and TRBJ2-7; possible D gene TRBD2, 6 bases. CDR1 and CDR2 from the germline V gene are SGHAT and FQNNGV. The germline V and J ends were trimmed by 5 bases and 6 bases, with 14 bases remaining between them. There are 13 residues in the CDR3. The CDR3 DNA reads TGTGCCAGCAGCCCCTGGGGGGAAAGCGAGCAGTACTTC. Translation: CASSPWGESEQYF.

This clonotype was detected only a few times. The chain recombines TRBV11-1 with TRBJ2-1, with D maybe TRBD2 (5 bases). V dropped 5 bases and J dropped 2 bases, with 13 bases sitting between them. This CDR3 comprises 15 residues. The germline gives CDR1 SGHAT, CDR2 FQDESV (reference sequence). The CDR3 region has the DNA TGTGCCAGCAGCAGCGGTGGGATTACCTACAATGAGCAGTTCTTC. It yields the protein CASSSGGITYNEQFF.

Many counts were recorded for this clonotype. The chain has TRBV6-1 and TRBJ1-6; D gene uncertain. V was trimmed by 5 bases and J by 5 bases, leaving 10 bases between them. Per the germline V gene, CDR1 is MNHNS and CDR2 is SASEGT. This CDR3 comprises 14 residues. CDR3 bases: TGTGCCAGCAGTCCCCGAGAGAATAATTCACCCCTCCACTTT. As protein: CASSPRENNSPLHF.

The sample holds one count of this clonotype. The chain uses TRBV29-1 and TRBJ1-5; no clear D gene. V was cut by 7 bases and J by 3 bases, with 16 bases left in between. Germline CDR1 SQVTM, CDR2 ANQGSEA. The CDR3 spans 14 residues. As DNA, the CDR3 is TGCAGCGCCTGCCCGGGGAGGAACAATCAGCCCCAGCATTTT. Translating it yields CSACPGRNNQPQHF.

This sequence joins TRBV7-2 and TRBJ1-1, with D perhaps matching TRBD1 (6 bases). V lost 6 bases to trimming and J lost 6 bases, with 17 bases between them. Germline-derived CDR1 and CDR2 are SGHTA and FQGNSA. This CDR3 is built from 14 residues. Written as DNA, the CDR3 is TGTGCCAGCAGGGGGGACACATTAGTCCCTGAAGCTTTCTTT. Amino acids: CASRGDTLVPEAFF.

This clonotype was recorded many times. CDR3 sequence reads: CASSIGIGSIDTQYF. The CDR3 DNA reads as TGTGCCAGCAGCATAGGGATCGGTAGTATAGATACGCAGTATTTT. V and J are TRBV12-3 or TRBV12-4 and TRBJ2-3; D is uncertain. CDR3 length: 15 amino acids. Trimming left V 6 bases short and J 5 bases short, with 18 bases between.

This chain links TRBV20-1 with TRBJ2-5; 16 bases fit TRBD2. Germline V gene data show CDR1 as DFQATT and CDR2 as SNEGSKA (reference sequence). The length of the CDR3 is 17 residues. The V segment lost 6 bases and the J segment 5 bases; nucleotides outside the gene matches: 12. CDR3 coding DNA: TGCAGTGCGATCAAGGGACTAGCGGGAGGGCCAGTCGAGACCCAGTACTTC. Translating gives CSAIKGLAGGPVETQYF.

At least ten counts were recorded for this clonotype. The gene calls are TRBV28 and TRBJ2-1; TRBD2 matches 13 bases. The CDR3 totals 16 residues. The J segment lost 3 bases and the V segment lost 5 bases, leaving 4 bases of the junction unmatched. Germline loops: CDR1 MDHEN, CDR2 SYDVKM. Here the CDR3 reads CASSQLAGGDYNEQFF. CDR3 nucleotides: TGTGCCAGCAGTCAACTAGCGGGAGGGGACTACAATGAGCAGTTCTTC.

This chain links TRBV20-1 with TRBJ2-7; no clear D. Looked up from germline, CDR1 is DFQATT and CDR2 is SNEGSKA (reference sequence). The V gene lost 0 bases and the J gene lost 2 bases, with 14 bases spanning the gap. The CDR3 runs to 15 residues. CDR3 amino acids: CSARDSVKRTYEQYF. CDR3 bases: TGCAGTGCTAGAGATTCCGTCAAACGCACCTACGAGCAGTACTTC.

This clonotype was counted only a few times. V usage is TRBV12-3 or TRBV12-4 and J usage is TRBJ2-1; no definite D call. The CDR3 totals 12 residues. V was cut by 2 bases and J by 5 bases, with 4 bases left in between. The CDR3 nucleotides read TGTGCCAGCAGTTTAAATAACAATGAGCAGTTCTTC. It specifies CASSLNNNEQFF.

This clonotype was seen only a few times. This rearrangement joins TRBV7-8 to TRBJ2-3; the D is unclear. V was clipped by 1 base and J by 3 bases, with 8 bases between them. Germline CDR1 and CDR2: SGHVS and FQNEAQ. The CDR3 length is 14 residues. CDR3 sequence reads: CASSLVTSTDTQYF. The CDR3 DNA reads TGTGCCAGCAGCTTAGTGACCAGTACAGATACGCAGTATTTT. Based on the CDR3 plus reference TRBV7-8 and TRBJ2-3, the full variable domain is GAGVSQSPRYKVAKRGQDVALRCDPISGHVSLFWYQQALGQGPEFLTYFQNEAQLDKSGLPSDRFFAERPEGSVSTLKIQRTQQEDSAVYLCASSLVTSTDTQYFGPGTRLTVL.

The chain employs TRBV30 and TRBJ2-1, with 8 bases aligning to TRBD1. The ends lost 3 bases at V and 2 bases at J; junction bases unmatched: 3. This CDR3 has 14 residues. The V gene's germline CDR1 is GTSNPN and CDR2 SVGIG (reference sequence). In nucleotides, the CDR3 is TGTGCCTGGAGGGAACAGGGGGCCTACAATGAGCAGTTCTTC. The encoded protein is CAWREQGAYNEQFF. Together with reference TRBV30 and TRBJ2-1, the CDR3 gives the full variable domain: SQTIHQWPATLVQPVGSPLSLECTVEGTSNPNLYWYRQAAGRGLQLLFYSVGIGQISSEVPQNLSASRPQDRQFILSSKKLLLSDSGFYLCAWREQGAYNEQFFGPGTRLTVL.